This entry lists 4 T cell receptor beta chains sequenced from one sample in a study of blood T cells in healthy people across ages. A second roughly 7 to 11 cycle PCR used barcoded and J-beta primers. MiXCR was run by TCRdb on the 5' RACE reads, yielding one entry per CDR3 protein. The profile shows 1.5 million to 2 million distinct CDR3 sequences, about 39% of them singletons. The sequenced material came from blood. These receptors all come from a human donor in good health.

This clonotype occurred a few times. The gene calls are TRBV6-5 and TRBJ2-7, with D perhaps TRBD1 (6 bases). The J call may be mistaken, given a closer DNA end match to TRBJ2-5. The CDR3 runs to 12 residues. Germline V gene sequence: CDR1 MNHEY, CDR2 SVGAGI. CDR3 nucleotide sequence: TGTGCCAGCAGCACAGGGATAGAGACCCAGTACTTC. As protein: CASSTGIETQYF.

The chain employs TRBV5-6 and TRBJ2-5; 10 bases fit TRBD1. There are 16 residues in the CDR3. V trimming: 4 bases; J trimming: 5 bases; junction bases outside the gene matches: 11. Germline lookup yields CDR1 SGHDT and CDR2 YYEEEE. CDR3 coding DNA: TGTGCCAGCAGCCCGGCCTGGACAGGGGGAGGTGAGACCCAGTACTTC. It yields the protein CASSPAWTGGGETQYF.

The chain combines TRBV13 with TRBJ2-7; possible D gene TRBD1, 6 bases. The V and J ends lost 4 bases and 2 bases respectively, with 9 bases between them. The CDR3 has 13 residues. CDR1 and CDR2 (germline): PRHDT, FYEKMQ (reference sequence). DNA for the CDR3: TGTGCCAGCAGCTACAGGGAAACCTACGAGCAGTACTTC. Protein: CASSYRETYEQYF.

This clonotype was seen a handful of times. This chain links TRBV7-3 with TRBJ2-3; 10 bases map to TRBD2. J gave up 6 bases and V 2 bases, and 8 bases lay outside the gene matches. Germline CDR1 SGHTA, CDR2 FQGTGA. CDR3 length equals 16 residues. CDR3 region: CASSLFPAGGPDTQYF. CDR3 nucleotide sequence: TGTGCCAGCAGCTTATTTCCAGCGGGGGGGCCGGATACGCAGTATTTT.